The following is a T cell receptor (beta chain) sequence with its context. Germline CDR1 reads SGDLS; CDR2 reads YYNGEE. V lost 0 bases and J lost 3, with 12 bases in between. CDR3 length: 16 amino acids. This specimen comes from a study of blood T cell repertoires in COVID-19. The data were produced by immunoSEQ multiplex PCR, yet TCRdb's version contains in-frame clones alone and is incomplete. The sample has 65,000 to 85,000 clones, roughly 90% seen once. The V gene is TRBV9, the J gene TRBJ2-2; D is perhaps TRBD2 (5 bases). The sequence derives from a human donor in a cohort sampled during active COVID-19. The sequenced sample consisted of peripheral blood. The CDR3 nucleotides are TGTGCCAGCAGCGTAGAACGAGGGATGGACACCGGGGAGCTGTTTTTT. Amino acid sequence: CASSVERGMDTGELFF.